This TCR beta chain came from a study of control samples from healthy donors and cancer patients. The method was immunoSEQ multiplex PCR; TCRdb's version includes in-frame clones alone and lacks a portion of them. The sample includes roughly 120,000 clones, about 88% of them seen just once. This CDR3 has 13 residues. Sequencing was done on a sample of blood. The chain recombines TRBV21-1 with TRBJ1-1. TRBV21-1 is a recognized pseudogene. The receptor was isolated from a woman in her seventies in good health. CDR3 nucleotide sequence: TGTGCCAGCACCACGGGGGGGGGCACTGAAGCTTTCTTT. It yields the protein CASTTGGGTEAFF.